The next 21 T cell receptor beta chains were all read from a single sample in a study of cytomegalovirus exposure and HLA in healthy donors. Measured with immunoSEQ multiplex PCR; TCRdb has only the in-frame clones, and not every one. The data hold around 150,000 clones, with roughly nine tenths observed a single time. Sequenced: PBMCs. The receptors originated from a young woman in good health and CMV-seropositive.

CDR3 protein: CAWSVGQLYNYGYTF. The CDR3 DNA is TGTGCCTGGAGTGTAGGACAGCTATACAACTATGGCTACACCTTC. The rearrangement uses TRBV30 and TRBJ1-2; tentative D call: TRBD1 (6 bases). This CDR3 region has 15 residues. Per germline, CDR1 GTSNPN and CDR2 SVGIG (reference sequence). The V end was cut by 0 bases, the J end by 2 bases, with 13 bases between.

This clone was seen more than once but under ten times. This rearrangement joins TRBV2 to TRBJ1-1; D call uncertain. Germline V gene data show CDR1 as SNHLY and CDR2 as FYNNEI. The CDR3 consists of 14 residues. With 3 bases removed from V and 0 bases from J, the gap between germline ends came to 8 bases. CDR3 protein: CASSDLTMNTEAFF. CDR3 coding DNA: TGTGCCAGCAGTGATTTGACTATGAACACTGAAGCTTTCTTT.

J is TRBJ2-2 and V is TRBV28, with TRBD1 as a possible D gene (5 bases). This CDR3 has 15 residues. Germline CDR1 reads MDHEN; CDR2 reads SYDVKM. Trimming took 1 base from V and 6 from J, leaving 12 bases between them. The CDR3 loop is CASSLYRRVAGELFF. The CDR3 nucleotides are TGTGCCAGCAGTTTATACCGCAGGGTCGCCGGGGAGCTGTTTTTT.

This chain connects TRBV18 to TRBJ2-1; possible D gene TRBD2, 6 bases. This CDR3 contains 15 residues. V was shortened by 5 bases and J by 1 base, with 12 bases between the two germline ends. Germline loops: CDR1 KGHSH, CDR2 LQKENI. CDR3 sequence: CASSIQGGSYNEQFF. Written as DNA, the CDR3 is TGTGCCAGCTCAATTCAGGGAGGATCCTACAATGAGCAGTTCTTC.

V usage is TRBV20-1 and J usage is TRBJ2-7; perhaps TRBD1 as D (6 bases). CDR3 length equals 11 residues. Germline V gene data show CDR1 as DFQATT and CDR2 as SNEGSKA (reference sequence). V was cut by 1 base and J by 7 bases, with 8 bases left in between. CDR3 residues: CSARAGTEQYF. Here the CDR3 DNA reads TGCAGTGCTAGAGCCGGGACAGAGCAGTACTTC.

This chain joins TRBV6-4 and TRBJ2-3, with 7 bases matching TRBD2. V dropped 4 bases and J dropped 0; count of bases not matched to a gene: 4. CDR1 is MRHNA, CDR2 SNTAGT, per germline. The CDR3 spans 15 residues. In DNA, the CDR3 is TGTGCCAGCAGTGCCCAGCGGGGAAGCACAGATACGCAGTATTTT. Translated, it gives CASSAQRGSTDTQYF.

This clone appeared a single time. The CDR3 bases are TGTGCCAGCAGCTTAGCGCGACAGCCTTTTCCTTCTCCAGGCTACACCTTC. Amino acid sequence: CASSLARQPFPSPGYTF. The chain carries TRBV7-9 and TRBJ1-2; tentative D call: TRBD1 (5 bases). The germline CDR1 and CDR2 sequences are SEHNR and FQNEAQ (reference sequence). Trimming left V 0 bases short and J 8 bases short, with 22 bases between. The CDR3 runs 17 residues. Drawing the rest from reference TRBV7-9 and TRBJ1-2, the complete variable domain is DTGVSQNPRHKITKRGQNVTFRCDPISEHNRLYWYRQTLGQGPEFLTYFQNEAQLEKSRLLSDRFSAERPKGSFSTLEIQRTEQGDSAMYLCASSLARQPFPSPGYTFGSGTRLTVV.

J is TRBJ2-2 and V is TRBV18; D is ambiguous. This CDR3 region has 14 residues. Germline CDR1 reads KGHSH; CDR2 reads LQKENI. The V and J ends lost 0 bases and 3 bases respectively, with 5 bases between them. CDR3 nucleotides: TGTGCCAGCTCACCACCGTCCGACACCGGGGAGCTGTTTTTT. This encodes CASSPPSDTGELFF. Based on the CDR3 plus reference TRBV18 and TRBJ2-2, the full variable domain is NAGVMQNPRHLVRRRGQEARLRCSPMKGHSHVYWYRQLPEEGLKFMVYLQKENIIDESGMPKERFSAEFPKEGPSILRIQQVVRGDSAAYFCASSPPSDTGELFFGEGSRLTVL.

The genes are TRBV5-1 and TRBJ1-2, with D possibly TRBD1 on 6 matching bases. The CDR3 spans 14 residues. CDR1 is SGHRS, CDR2 YFSETQ, per germline. Trimming took off 4 bases at V and 1 base at J, with 11 bases between the two ends. Here the CDR3 reads CASSLGQLNYGYTF. The DNA for the CDR3 is TGCGCCAGCAGCCTCGGACAGCTTAACTATGGCTACACCTTC.

J is TRBJ2-7 and V is TRBV7-9; D gene uncertain. Trimming took 0 bases from V and 2 from J, leaving 8 bases between them. CDR1 and CDR2 from the germline V gene are SEHNR and FQNEAQ (reference sequence). This CDR3 spans 14 amino acids. CDR3 nucleotide sequence: TGTGCCAGCAGCTTAGCGGCCACCGCCTACGAGCAGTACTTC. Translation: CASSLAATAYEQYF. Full variable domain (outside the CDR3, taken from reference TRBV7-9 and TRBJ2-7): DTGVSQNPRHKITKRGQNVTFRCDPISEHNRLYWYRQTLGQGPEFLTYFQNEAQLEKSRLLSDRFSAERPKGSFSTLEIQRTEQGDSAMYLCASSLAATAYEQYFGPGTRLTVT.

The rearrangement links TRBV7-9 to TRBJ1-2; the match to TRBD1 covers 7 bases. The V gene end was trimmed by 4 bases and the J gene end by 3 bases; junction bases not matched to a gene: 5. The CDR3 runs 14 residues. In germline, CDR1 is SEHNR, CDR2 FQNEAQ (reference sequence). CDR3 in amino acids: CASSSITGDYGYTF. The CDR3 bases are TGTGCCAGCAGCTCAATAACAGGGGACTATGGCTACACCTTC.

This clone has only a few counts. The rearrangement joins TRBV4-1 to TRBJ1-1; tentative D call: TRBD1 (5 bases). Trimming stripped 3 bases from V and 5 bases from J, with 13 bases between. The CDR3 is 14 residues long. Germline values: CDR1 MGHRA, CDR2 YSYEKL. The CDR3 protein is CASSHMGPGTEAFF. Written as DNA, the CDR3 is TGCGCCAGCAGCCATATGGGCCCAGGGACTGAAGCTTTCTTT.

The chain recombines TRBV6-6 with TRBJ2-3; no reliable D call. The CDR3 is 16 amino acids. The V gene's germline CDR1 is MNHNY and CDR2 SVGAGI (reference sequence). The ends were cut back, 2 bases at V and 1 base at J, with 13 bases in the middle. The CDR3 sequence: CASSYRLGGRTDTQYF. CDR3 nucleotides: TGTGCCAGCAGTTACCGATTAGGTGGGCGCACAGATACGCAGTATTTT.

The rearrangement links TRBV30 to TRBJ1-3; the match to TRBD1 covers 12 bases. J lost 2 bases, V lost 3 bases, and 5 bases had no gene match. The CDR3 is made up of 16 amino acids. Germline assignment: CDR1 GTSNPN and CDR2 SVGIG (reference sequence). CDR3 loop: CAWSPGTGGTGNTIYF. CDR3 bases: TGTGCCTGGAGCCCCGGGACAGGGGGCACTGGAAACACCATATATTTT.

This rearrangement joins TRBV25-1 to TRBJ2-2; 9 bases are shared with TRBD1. Per germline, CDR1 MGHDK and CDR2 SYGVNS. The CDR3 is 17 residues long. Losses at the gene ends were 10 bases for V and 4 bases for J; bases not matched to a gene: 16. CDR3 in amino acids: CATRGVSGTGFTGELFF. CDR3 sequence (DNA): TGTGCCACCCGGGGTGTCTCTGGGACAGGGTTCACCGGGGAGCTGTTTTTT.

This chain uses TRBV27 with TRBJ2-7; 11 bases agree with TRBD1. J lost 6 bases, V lost 7 bases, and 5 bases had no gene match. Germline-derived CDR1 and CDR2 are MNHEY and SMNVEV (reference sequence). The CDR3 contains 13 residues. CDR3 region: CASKGQGESEQYF. CDR3 coding DNA: TGTGCCAGCAAGGGACAGGGGGAAAGCGAGCAGTACTTC.

This chain uses TRBV6-5 with TRBJ1-5, with 10 bases identical to TRBD1. Trimming at V came to 5 bases and at J to 4 bases, leaving 2 bases not matched to a gene. This CDR3 is built from 14 residues. Per germline, CDR1 MNHEY and CDR2 SVGAGI. This chain's CDR3 is CASSGTGENQPQHF. The CDR3 DNA is TGTGCCAGCAGTGGGACAGGGGAAAATCAGCCCCAGCATTTT.

This clone was counted only a few times. The rearrangement uses TRBV23-1 and TRBJ1-5; D gene uncertain. TRBV23-1 is classed as an ORF, of uncertain function. This CDR3 contains 16 residues. Trimming took 1 base from V and 0 from J, leaving 10 bases between them. The CDR3 here is CASSQYCGVSNQPQHF. The CDR3 DNA sequence: TGCGCCAGCAGTCAATATTGCGGTGTTAGCAATCAGCCCCAGCATTTT.

This clone is a singleton in its sample. The gene calls are TRBV30 and TRBJ2-5; 7 bases line up with TRBD1. This CDR3 contains 14 residues. With V trimmed by 0 bases and J by 4 bases, 5 bases remained unmatched. The germline CDR1 and CDR2 sequences are GTSNPN and SVGIG (reference sequence). CDR3 amino acids: CAWSVFRGRETQYF. In nucleotides, the CDR3 is TGTGCCTGGAGTGTATTCAGGGGGAGAGAGACCCAGTACTTC.

The V gene is TRBV11-2, the J gene TRBJ2-5; 8 bases are shared with TRBD1. The V segment lost 5 bases and the J segment 7 bases; nucleotides outside the gene matches: 9. This CDR3 has 14 amino acids. Germline lookup yields CDR1 SGHAT and CDR2 FQNNGV. Here the CDR3 DNA reads TGTGCCAGCAGCCCTGACAGGGGAGCAGGGACCCAGTACTTC. This translates into CASSPDRGAGTQYF.

The chain uses TRBV28 and TRBJ2-6; D gene unclear. V was trimmed by 4 bases and J by 7 bases, leaving 11 bases between them. Germline-derived CDR1 and CDR2 are MDHEN and SYDVKM. This CDR3 is built from 14 residues. The chain's CDR3 is CASSSPPVANVLTF. The CDR3 DNA reads as TGTGCCAGCAGTTCCCCCCCGGTCGCCAACGTCCTGACTTTC.